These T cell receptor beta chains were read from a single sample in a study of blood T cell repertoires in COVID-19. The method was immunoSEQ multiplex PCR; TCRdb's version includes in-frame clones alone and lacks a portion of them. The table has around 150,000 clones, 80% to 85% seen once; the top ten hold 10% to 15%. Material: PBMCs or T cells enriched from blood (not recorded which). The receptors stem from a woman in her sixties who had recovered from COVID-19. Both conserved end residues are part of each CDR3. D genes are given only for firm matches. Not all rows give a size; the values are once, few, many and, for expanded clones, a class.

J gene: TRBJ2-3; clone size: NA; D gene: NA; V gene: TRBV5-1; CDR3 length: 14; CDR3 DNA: TGCGCCAGCCGGGACTCCTCTAGCACAGATACGCAGTATTTT; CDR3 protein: CASRDSSSTDTQYF
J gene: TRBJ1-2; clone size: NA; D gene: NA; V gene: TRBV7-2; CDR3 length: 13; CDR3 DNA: TGTGCCAGCAGCTTAGGGGCAAGCTATGGCTACACCTTC; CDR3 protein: CASSLGASYGYTF
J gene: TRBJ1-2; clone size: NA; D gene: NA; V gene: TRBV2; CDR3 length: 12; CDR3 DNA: TGTGCCAGCATGCAGACATCCGAGGGCTACACCTTC; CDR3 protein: CASMQTSEGYTF
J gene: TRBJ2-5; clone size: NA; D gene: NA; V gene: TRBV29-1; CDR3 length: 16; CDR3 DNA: TGCAGCGTTGCGCCCTCTGGGGGGAGCTACCAAGAGACCCAGTACTTC; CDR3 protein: CSVAPSGGSYQETQYF
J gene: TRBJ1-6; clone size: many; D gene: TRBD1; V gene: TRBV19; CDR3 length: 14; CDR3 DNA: TGTGCCAGTAGCGGACAGGGGAGCTATTCACCCCTCCACTTT; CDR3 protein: CASSGQGSYSPLHF
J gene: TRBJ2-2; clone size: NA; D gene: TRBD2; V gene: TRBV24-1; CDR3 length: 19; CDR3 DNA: TGTGCCACCAGTGATTCCCCCGGGACTAGCGGGAGTATCGCCGGGGAGCTGTTTTTT; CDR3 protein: CATSDSPGTSGSIAGELFF
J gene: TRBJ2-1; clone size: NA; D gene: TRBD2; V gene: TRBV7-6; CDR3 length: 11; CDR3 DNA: TGTGCCAGCAGCCCTCCTAGCGGGGAGTTCTTC; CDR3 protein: CASSPPSGEFF
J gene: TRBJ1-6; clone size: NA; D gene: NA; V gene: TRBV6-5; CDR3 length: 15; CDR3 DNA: TGTGCCAGCAGTTACTCCGCAGTTCCTAATTCACCCCTCCACTTT; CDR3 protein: CASSYSAVPNSPLHF
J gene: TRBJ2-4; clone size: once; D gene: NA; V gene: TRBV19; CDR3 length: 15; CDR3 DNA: TGTGCCAGTAGGAACCCCAGCGGGCCCAAAAACATTCAGTACTTC; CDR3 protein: CASRNPSGPKNIQYF
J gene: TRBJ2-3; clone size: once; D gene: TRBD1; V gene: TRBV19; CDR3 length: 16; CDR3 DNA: TGTGCCAGTAGCAAAACGGGACAGGGGGGTATGGATACGCAGTATTTT; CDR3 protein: CASSKTGQGGMDTQYF
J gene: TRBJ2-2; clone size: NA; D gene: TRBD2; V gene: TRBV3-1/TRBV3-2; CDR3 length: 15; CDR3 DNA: TGTGCCAGCAGCCGGACTAGCGGGAGGTCCGGGGAGCTGTTTTTT; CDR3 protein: CASSRTSGRSGELFF
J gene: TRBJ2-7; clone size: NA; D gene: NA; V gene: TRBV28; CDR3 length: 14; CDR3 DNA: TGTGCCAGCACCCTATTCCATACGTCCTACGAGCAGTACTTC; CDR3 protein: CASTLFHTSYEQYF
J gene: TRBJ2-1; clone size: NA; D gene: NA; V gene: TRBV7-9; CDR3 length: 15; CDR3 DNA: TGTGCCAGCAGCCCAACTATGAGCTCCTACAATGAGCAGTTCTTC; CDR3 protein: CASSPTMSSYNEQFF